This is a list of T cell receptor beta chains from one sample in a study of T cells in Graves' hyperthyroidism and ophthalmopathy. TCRdb reanalysed the multiplex PCR reads using MiXCR and keeps one entry per CDR3 protein. The data contain 500,000 to 600,000 distinct CDR3 sequences, about 20% of them singletons. Sequenced material: blood. The receptors shown here come from a middle-aged man with Graves' ophthalmopathy. Both conserved end residues are part of each CDR3. The D gene is left open where the match is weak. For some rows the clone size is stated as once, few or many, or as a class when expanded; others skip it.

d_call	clone_size	v_call	j_call	cdr3_nt	cdr3_aa
-	few	TRBV7-3	TRBJ2-6	TGTGCCAGTATCTCTGGGGCCAACGTCCTGACTTTC	CASISGANVLTF
-	many	TRBV7-8	TRBJ2-5	TGTGCCAGCAGCTTAGGGGGGATGCAAGAGACCCAGTACTTC	CASSLGGMQETQYF
-	many	TRBV20-1	TRBJ2-3	TGCAGTGCTCCCTTAATGGCGGGGGCCTCCGATACGCAGTATTTT	CSAPLMAGASDTQYF
TRBD1	few	TRBV2	TRBJ1-1	TGTGCCAGCTCATACAGGGGGCTGGGCACTGAAGCTTTCTTT	CASSYRGLGTEAFF
-	-	TRBV7-9	TRBJ2-3	TGTGCCAGCAGCTTACCCTTTATGAGGGATGGTAGCACAGATACGCAGTATTTT	CASSLPFMRDGSTDTQYF
-	few	TRBV24-1	TRBJ1-2	TGTGCCACCAGTGATTGGGGGACCAGCTACACCTTC	CATSDWGTSYTF
-	-	TRBV20-1	TRBJ2-3	TGCAGTGCTAGAGGCCTCCATTACTCTGACACAGATACGCAGTATTTT	CSARGLHYSDTDTQYF
-	many	TRBV28	TRBJ2-7	TGTGCCAGCAGCTCCCTAAGGGCGCGGCAGTACTTC	CASSSLRARQYF
-	many	TRBV30	TRBJ1-2	TGTGCCTGGAAGCAACTGAACTATGGCTACACCTTC	CAWKQLNYGYTF
TRBD2	-	TRBV6-1	TRBJ2-5	TGTGCCAGCAGACAAGCGGGGCTCTTAGAGACCCAGTACTTC	CASRQAGLLETQYF
-	many	TRBV5-8	TRBJ2-6	TGTGCCAGCAGCTTGGATCGGGCCTCTGGGGCCAACGTCCTGACTTTC	CASSLDRASGANVLTF
TRBD1	many	TRBV3-1	TRBJ2-3	TGTGCCAGCAGCCCGCCTAGACAGGGAATGGCAGATACGCAGTATTTT	CASSPPRQGMADTQYF
-	few	TRBV6-1	TRBJ1-1	TGTGCCAGCAACTTTGACGACCGAGTCACTGAAGCTTTCTTT	CASNFDDRVTEAFF
-	many	TRBV20-1	TRBJ2-7	TGCAGTGCTAGAGGCCGACAATCAGGGAGACTCGGCTACGAGCAGTACTTC	CSARGRQSGRLGYEQYF
-	many	TRBV30	TRBJ1-2	TGTGCCTGGAGTCCGCCGGGCGGCTTTGGCTACACCTTC	CAWSPPGGFGYTF
-	-	TRBV5-8	TRBJ1-4	TGTGCCAGCAGCTTGACAGGGAGAGGCGAAAAACTGTTTTTT	CASSLTGRGEKLFF
TRBD2	-	TRBV7-2	TRBJ2-7	TGTGCCAGCAGCTTAGTTCCTAGCGGGGGAGGCTACGAGCAGTACTTC	CASSLVPSGGGYEQYF
-	many	TRBV12-3/TRBV12-4	TRBJ1-5	TGTGCCAGCAGTTTAGAACGGAATAGCAATCAGCCCCAGCATTTT	CASSLERNSNQPQHF
-	-	TRBV6-2/TRBV6-3	TRBJ1-4	TGTGCCAGCTCGCGTTACGGACCTAGCGCGGCTAATGAAAAACTGTTTTTT	CASSRYGPSAANEKLFF
-	few	TRBV5-1	TRBJ2-7	TGCGCCAGCAGCTTCTCGGGTGACGAGCAGTACTTC	CASSFSGDEQYF
TRBD1	-	TRBV6-1	TRBJ1-6	TGTGCCAGCAGTACTGACAGGGCTAATTCACCCCTCCACTTT	CASSTDRANSPLHF
-	-	TRBV20-1	TRBJ2-3	TGCAGTGCTAGGCGCTTCACAGATACGCAGTATTTT	CSARRFTDTQYF
-	once	TRBV6-1	TRBJ1-4	TGTGCCAGCAGTGAGAGCAGGGGTGGGGAAAAACTGTTTTTT	CASSESRGGEKLFF
-	many	TRBV6-2/TRBV6-3	TRBJ1-5	TGTGCCAGCAGTTACATGGGTCAGCCCCAGCATTTT	CASSYMGQPQHF
-	many	TRBV2	TRBJ2-1	TGTGCCAGCACCGGGACGGTTAACAATGAGCAGTTCTTC	CASTGTVNNEQFF
-	few	TRBV7-9	TRBJ1-1	TGTGCCAGCAGCGCCCCGGGGGCAGTTACGAACACTGAAGCTTTCTTT	CASSAPGAVTNTEAFF
-	-	TRBV19	TRBJ2-5	TGTGCCAGTAGTGAAGATGGGAGACCGGAGACCCAGTACTTC	CASSEDGRPETQYF
-	few	TRBV20-1	TRBJ2-1	TGCAGTGCAAAGACTGGGGGCTCCTACAATGAGCAGTTCTTC	CSAKTGGSYNEQFF
TRBD1	few	TRBV19	TRBJ2-2	TGTGCCAGTAGACGACAGGGGGCTCAGAACACCGGGGAGCTGTTTTTT	CASRRQGAQNTGELFF
-	many	TRBV7-2	TRBJ2-3	TGTGCCAGCAGCTTAATAGATACGCAGTATTTT	CASSLIDTQYF
-	few	TRBV3-1	TRBJ1-1	TGTGCCAGCAGCCAAAACAGTAGGGGAGAGACTGAAGCTTTCTTT	CASSQNSRGETEAFF
-	many	TRBV7-2	TRBJ1-5	TGTGCCAGCAGCCAGAGGTATAGCAATCAGCCCCAGCATTTT	CASSQRYSNQPQHF
TRBD2	-	TRBV7-2	TRBJ2-1	TGTGCCAGCAGCTTAGTGCTAGCGGGAGAGCAGTTCTTC	CASSLVLAGEQFF
-	few	TRBV20-1	TRBJ2-7	TGCAGTGCTAGACCTGGGTCGAGGTCGTCGGCCTACGAGCAGTACTTC	CSARPGSRSSAYEQYF
TRBD2	many	TRBV11-2	TRBJ2-5	TGTGCCAGCAGCTTAGTAGGCGGGGGAGTTCAAGAGACCCAGTACTTC	CASSLVGGGVQETQYF
TRBD2	-	TRBV6-1	TRBJ2-1	TGTGCCACCGGGACTAGCGGGGGTAATGAGCAGTTCTTC	CATGTSGGNEQFF
TRBD1	few	TRBV2	TRBJ1-3	TGTGCCAGCAGTGAAACCATCGACAGGGCTTTGTACACCATATATTTT	CASSETIDRALYTIYF
-	many	TRBV30	TRBJ2-1	TGTGCCTGGAGTGTGGGTGGGGGTGACGAGCAGTTCTTC	CAWSVGGGDEQFF
-	-	TRBV7-2	TRBJ1-1	TGTGCCAGCAGCACCGCGGGGCGCGCGGAAGCTTTCTTT	CASSTAGRAEAFF
-	many	TRBV6-5	TRBJ2-7	TGTGCCAGCAGTTACGGTTGGTTGTTCTACGAGCAGTACTTC	CASSYGWLFYEQYF
TRBD2	-	TRBV30	TRBJ2-7	TGTGCCTGGAGTCGGGGACTAGCGGGAGGACCCTACGAGCAGTACTTC	CAWSRGLAGGPYEQYF
TRBD2	-	TRBV12-3/TRBV12-4	TRBJ2-7	TGTGCCAGCAGTCCCGGGACTAACGGGACCTACGGGCAGTACTTC	CASSPGTNGTYGQYF
-	-	TRBV19	TRBJ1-4	TGTGCCAGTAAGCGGGGGGAGCAGTCTAATGAAAAACTGTTTTTT	CASKRGEQSNEKLFF
-	-	TRBV20-1	TRBJ2-3	TGCAGTGCTTACTCCACAGATACGCAGTATTTT	CSAYSTDTQYF
TRBD1	-	TRBV4-3	TRBJ2-1	TGCGCCAGCAGCCAAGACCCGGGACAGGGGAATAATGAGCAGTTCTTC	CASSQDPGQGNNEQFF